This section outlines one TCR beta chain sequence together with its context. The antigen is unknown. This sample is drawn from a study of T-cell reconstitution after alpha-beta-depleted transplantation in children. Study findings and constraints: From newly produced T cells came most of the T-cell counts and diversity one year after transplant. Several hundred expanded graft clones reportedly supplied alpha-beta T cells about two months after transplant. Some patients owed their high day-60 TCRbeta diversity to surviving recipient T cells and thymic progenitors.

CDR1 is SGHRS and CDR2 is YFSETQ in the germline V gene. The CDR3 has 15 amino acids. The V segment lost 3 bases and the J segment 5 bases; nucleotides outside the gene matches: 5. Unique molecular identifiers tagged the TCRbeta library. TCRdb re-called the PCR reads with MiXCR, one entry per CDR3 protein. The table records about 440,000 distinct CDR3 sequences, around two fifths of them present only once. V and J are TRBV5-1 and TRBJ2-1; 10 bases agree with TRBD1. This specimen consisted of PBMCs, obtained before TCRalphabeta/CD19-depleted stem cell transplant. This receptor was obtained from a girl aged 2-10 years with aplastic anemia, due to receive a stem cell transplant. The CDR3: CASSSLGTGDNEQFF. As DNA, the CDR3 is TGCGCCAGCAGCTCGCTCGGGACAGGGGACAATGAGCAGTTCTTC.